Below, 32 T cell receptor beta chains from the same sample are listed, as sequenced in a study of blood T cell repertoires in COVID-19. The method was immunoSEQ multiplex PCR; TCRdb's version includes in-frame clones alone and lacks a portion of them. The profile covers roughly 190,000 clones, with 85% to 90% appearing a single time and roughly 25% taken by the ten largest. Sample: PBMCs or T cells enriched from blood (not recorded which). The source of these receptors is a woman between 40 and 55 years old in a cohort exposed to, infected with or recovered from COVID-19 (not recorded which).

On this clone itself: The sample contains more than one DNA sequence encoding this CDR3. The chain uses TRBV19 and TRBJ2-7; TRBD1 matches at 10 bases. The germline gives CDR1 LNHDA, CDR2 SQIVND (reference sequence). V trimming: 3 bases; J trimming: 3 bases; junction bases outside the gene matches: 2. The CDR3 is 14 amino acids. This CDR3 is CASSIRDRGYEQYF. As DNA, the CDR3 is TGTGCCAGTAGTATCCGGGACAGGGGCTACGAGCAGTACTTC.

The V call is TRBV9, the J call TRBJ2-7; the D gene is possibly TRBD1 (5 bases). Trimming left V 0 bases short and J 2 bases short, with 12 bases between. The CDR3 totals 15 residues. Germline CDR1 SGDLS, CDR2 YYNGEE. CDR3 nucleotide sequence: TGTGCCAGCAGCGTAGCAGACAGTTACGCCTACGAGCAGTACTTC. Its protein product is CASSVADSYAYEQYF. Together with reference TRBV9 and TRBJ2-7, the CDR3 gives the full variable domain: DSGVTQTPKHLITATGQRVTLRCSPRSGDLSVYWYQQSLDQGLQFLIQYYNGEERAKGNILERFSAQQFPDLHSELNLSSLELGDSALYFCASSVADSYAYEQYFGPGTRLTVT.

CDR3 sequence (DNA): TGTGCCAGCTCACCGACGACACAGCTGAACACTGAAGCTTTCTTT. Its translation is CASSPTTQLNTEAFF. This sequence joins TRBV18 and TRBJ1-1, with D unclear. The CDR3 has 15 amino acids. The V end lost 3 bases, the J end lost 0 bases, and 11 bases lay between the germline ends. Germline lookup yields CDR1 KGHSH and CDR2 LQKENI. The variable domain in full, with the rest retrieved from reference TRBV18 and TRBJ1-1, is NAGVMQNPRHLVRRRGQEARLRCSPMKGHSHVYWYRQLPEEGLKFMVYLQKENIIDESGMPKERFSAEFPKEGPSILRIQQVVRGDSAAYFCASSPTTQLNTEAFFGQGTRLTVV.

This clone came up a few times. The gene calls are TRBV27 and TRBJ1-2, with TRBD1 as a possible D gene (6 bases). With 5 bases removed from V and 1 base from J, the gap between germline ends came to 14 bases. Germline lookup yields CDR1 MNHEY and CDR2 SMNVEV (reference sequence). The CDR3 runs 15 residues. The CDR3 bases are TGTGCCAGCAGTCCTGGGACAATGGGTAACTATGGCTACACCTTC. Translation: CASSPGTMGNYGYTF.

This clone has a count of ten or more. The chain carries TRBV7-9 and TRBJ1-3, with unresolved D. Germline V gives CDR1 SEHNR, CDR2 FQNEAQ (reference sequence). CDR3 size: 14 residues. Trimming took off 1 base at V and 3 bases at J, with 7 bases between the two ends. The CDR3 reads CASSLDGSGNTIYF. The CDR3 DNA follows: TGTGCCAGCAGCTTAGACGGGAGTGGAAACACCATATATTTT.

The CDR3 region is CASSPDGTGGLGYTF. CDR3 sequence (DNA): TGTGCCAGCTCACCCGATGGGACAGGGGGCCTTGGCTACACCTTC. The chain links TRBV18 to TRBJ1-2, with TRBD1 matching over 12 bases. The germline CDR1 and CDR2 sequences are KGHSH and LQKENI. The CDR3 runs 15 residues. Trimming cost V 3 bases and J 7 bases; bases outside gene matches: 6. The entire variable domain, with the rest obtained from reference TRBV18 and TRBJ1-2, is as follows: NAGVMQNPRHLVRRRGQEARLRCSPMKGHSHVYWYRQLPEEGLKFMVYLQKENIIDESGMPKERFSAEFPKEGPSILRIQQVVRGDSAAYFCASSPDGTGGLGYTFGSGTRLTVV.

CDR3 in DNA: TGTGCCAGCAGCTTAGGGCCGGGTATGGATCAGCCCCAGCATTTT. This gives the protein CASSLGPGMDQPQHF. The gene calls are TRBV7-9 and TRBJ1-5; D uncertain. The CDR3 is 15 residues long. Germline CDR1 and CDR2: SEHNR and FQNEAQ (reference sequence). The V end lost 1 base, the J end lost 5 bases, and 12 bases lay between the germline ends.

This chain links TRBV28 with TRBJ1-4; 9 bases align to TRBD1. The CDR3 length is 14 residues. The germline gives CDR1 MDHEN, CDR2 SYDVKM. V gave up 6 bases and J gave up 6 bases; unmatched junction bases: 5. The CDR3, as DNA: TGTGCCAGCAGGGGGGGACAGGGATATGAAAAACTGTTTTTT. Its protein product is CASRGGQGYEKLFF. The variable domain in full, with the rest retrieved from reference TRBV28 and TRBJ1-4, is DVKVTQSSRYLVKRTGEKVFLECVQDMDHENMFWYRQDPGLGLRLIYFSYDVKMKEKGDIPEGYSVSREKKERFSLILESASTNQTSMYLCASRGGQGYEKLFFGSGTQLSVL.

The J gene is TRBJ2-1, the V gene TRBV27; a possible D gene is TRBD2 (5 bases). Germline V lookup: CDR1 MNHEY, CDR2 SMNVEV (reference sequence). V lost 2 bases to trimming and J lost 3 bases, with 14 bases between them. This CDR3 spans 16 amino acids. This CDR3 reads CASSLATSYGYNEQFF. The CDR3, as DNA: TGTGCCAGCAGTTTAGCTACTAGTTACGGCTACAATGAGCAGTTCTTC.

The rearrangement joins TRBV3-1 (or the pseudogene TRBV3-2) to TRBJ1-6; D gene unclear. V was shortened by 0 bases and J by 0 bases, with 6 bases between the two germline ends. The CDR3 length is 16 residues. CDR1 and CDR2 (germline): LGHDT, YNNKEL (reference sequence). CDR3 sequence: CASSQDHGSYNSPLHF. CDR3 DNA sequence: TGTGCCAGCAGCCAAGACCACGGCTCCTATAATTCACCCCTCCACTTT.

A single count supports this clone. The chain couples TRBV10-3 to TRBJ2-2; 12 bases agree with TRBD2. The trim removed 2 bases at V and 0 bases at J, leaving 1 base unmatched. CDR3 length: 17 residues. Germline loops: CDR1 ENHRY, CDR2 SYGVKD. The DNA of the CDR3 is TGTGCCATCAGTGAGGGACTAGCGGGGTCGAACACCGGGGAGCTGTTTTTT. Translating gives CAISEGLAGSNTGELFF.

The rearrangement links TRBV7-9 to TRBJ1-1, with 7 nucleotides matching TRBD1. Trimming cost V 5 bases and J 2 bases; bases outside gene matches: 5. This CDR3 has 14 residues. CDR1 and CDR2 (germline): SEHNR, FQNEAQ (reference sequence). CDR3 bases: TGTGCCAGCAGCAGGTGGGACAGTAACACTGAAGCTTTCTTT. Its protein product is CASSRWDSNTEAFF.

The chain has TRBV18 and TRBJ2-2; D possibly corresponds to TRBD1 (8 bases). CDR1 and CDR2 (germline): KGHSH, LQKENI. The CDR3 length is 16 residues. Trimming shortened V by 4 bases and J by 6 bases, and 18 bases separated the two germline ends. CDR3: CASSQRTGRGSGELFF. CDR3 bases: TGTGCCAGCTCACAAAGGACAGGGAGGGGCTCCGGGGAGCTGTTTTTT.

This clone was detected only a few times. This chain uses TRBV27 with TRBJ1-6, with a possible D match to TRBD1 (6 bases). Trimming took off 3 bases at V and 0 bases at J, with 12 bases between the two ends. Germline V gene data show CDR1 as MNHEY and CDR2 as SMNVEV (reference sequence). The CDR3 totals 17 residues. The CDR3 loop is CASSFGQGFSYNSPLHF. CDR3 nucleotide sequence: TGTGCCAGCAGTTTTGGTCAGGGGTTCTCCTATAATTCACCCCTCCACTTT.

The chain combines TRBV19 with TRBJ2-2; tentatively, D is TRBD1 (6 bases). V gave up 5 bases and J gave up 1 base, with 14 bases separating them. Germline CDR1 and CDR2: LNHDA and SQIVND (reference sequence). The CDR3 length is 16 residues. The CDR3 spells CASSPQGWGNTGELFF. In DNA form, the CDR3 reads TGTGCCAGTAGTCCACAGGGATGGGGGAACACCGGGGAGCTGTTTTTT.

As to this clone: Distinct nucleotide sequences in the sample also encode this CDR3. V usage is TRBV5-1 and J usage is TRBJ1-1; D is uncertain. The CDR3 covers 13 residues. Per the germline V gene, CDR1 is SGHRS and CDR2 is YFSETQ. V shed 2 bases and J shed 2 bases, with 7 bases lying between them. As DNA, the CDR3 is TGCGCCAGCAGCTTCGGCGGAAACACTGAAGCTTTCTTT. It translates to CASSFGGNTEAFF.

V gene TRBV13 combines with J gene TRBJ2-7; 7 bases map to TRBD2. Losses at the gene ends were 5 bases for V and 5 bases for J; bases not matched to a gene: 6. CDR3 length: 13 amino acids. The germline V gene encodes CDR1 PRHDT and CDR2 FYEKMQ (reference sequence). CDR3 residues: CASSQQTSNEQYF. The CDR3 nucleotides are TGTGCCAGCAGCCAACAGACTAGCAACGAGCAGTACTTC. The full variable domain, rest sourced from reference TRBV13 and TRBJ2-7, is AAGVIQSPRHLIKEKRETATLKCYPIPRHDTVYWYQQGPGQDPQFLISFYEKMQSDKGSIPDRFSAQQFSDYHSELNMSSLELGDSALYFCASSQQTSNEQYFGPGTRLTVT.

The gene calls are TRBV27 and TRBJ1-2; TRBD1 aligns across 7 bases. The CDR3 is 15 amino acids. J gave up 2 bases and V 3 bases, and 6 bases lay outside the gene matches. CDR1 is MNHEY, CDR2 SMNVEV, per germline (reference sequence). CDR3 region: CASSFAAGGNYGYTF. CDR3 nucleotide sequence: TGTGCCAGCAGTTTCGCGGCAGGGGGAAACTATGGCTACACCTTC.

The rearrangement joins TRBV21-1 to TRBJ2-7; the table gives TRBD2 as D, unverified against the DNA. TRBV21-1 is marked as a pseudogene. The CDR3 is made up of 15 amino acids. The CDR3 region is CASSKARDLSYEQYF. The CDR3 region has the DNA TGTGCCAGCAGCAAAGCGCGGGACCTCTCCTACGAGCAGTACTTC.

This chain connects TRBV19 to TRBJ2-7; TRBD1 aligns across 9 bases. This CDR3 comprises 14 residues. CDR1 is LNHDA, CDR2 SQIVND, per germline (reference sequence). Losses at the gene ends were 4 bases for V and 6 bases for J; bases not matched to a gene: 7. As DNA, the CDR3 is TGTGCCAGTAGTACGTCGACAGGGGGGACCGAGCAGTACTTC. Its translation is CASSTSTGGTEQYF.

This clone was observed a few times. V is TRBV7-8 and J is TRBJ1-2; D is uncertain. The germline V and J ends were trimmed by 1 base and 4 bases, with 10 bases remaining between them. This CDR3 comprises 14 residues. Germline V gene sequence: CDR1 SGHVS, CDR2 FQNEAQ. The CDR3 DNA follows: TGTGCCAGCAGCTTAGTGGGCAGTAGCTATGGCTACACCTTC. Amino acids: CASSLVGSSYGYTF.

The CDR3 DNA reads as TGTGCCAGCAGCACAAGCGGGAGTCCCAAAAACATTCAGTACTTC. It specifies CASSTSGSPKNIQYF. The chain combines TRBV7-4 with TRBJ2-4; 8 nucleotides match TRBD2. Trimming at V came to 5 bases and at J to 2 bases, leaving 5 bases not matched to a gene. The CDR3 spans 15 residues. Germline CDR1 reads SGHVT; CDR2 reads SQSDAQ.

This clone was picked up a small number of times. This rearrangement joins TRBV30 to TRBJ2-7, with 7 bases aligning to TRBD2. This CDR3 is 12 amino acids long. In germline, CDR1 is GTSNPN, CDR2 SVGIG (reference sequence). Unmatched junction bases numbered 6, after V lost 3 bases and J lost 7 bases. For the CDR3, the DNA is TGTGCCTGGAGCGCGGGAGTAGGGGAGCAGTACTTC. Translation: CAWSAGVGEQYF.

The chain links TRBV5-8 to TRBJ1-1, with a tentative D call TRBD1 (6 bases). V was cut by 6 bases and J by 1 base, with 13 bases left in between. Germline CDR1 SGHTS, CDR2 YDEGEE. The CDR3 loop spans 14 amino acids. CDR3 bases: TGTGCCAGCACTACCGGGACATCGAACACTGAAGCTTTCTTT. Protein sequence: CASTTGTSNTEAFF.

This clone appeared a few times. The CDR3 nucleotides are TGTGCCAGTGCTGCAACGGAGGGAAGGACTGAAGCTTTCTTT. Residues: CASAATEGRTEAFF. J is TRBJ1-1 and V is TRBV2, with D unclear. The germline CDR1 and CDR2 sequences are SNHLY and FYNNEI. V gave up 9 bases and J gave up 5 bases, with 19 bases separating them. The CDR3 is made up of 14 amino acids.

The chain couples TRBV2 to TRBJ2-1; TRBD2 is a possible D gene (6 bases). Germline V lookup: CDR1 SNHLY, CDR2 FYNNEI. CDR3 length equals 13 residues. The ends were cut back, 4 bases at V and 10 bases at J, with 14 bases in the middle. Here the CDR3 reads CASSVAAVWEQFF. The CDR3 DNA reads as TGTGCCAGCAGTGTAGCGGCAGTTTGGGAGCAGTTCTTC.

About this clone: This same CDR3 is encoded by further DNA sequences in the sample. J is TRBJ1-5 and V is TRBV4-3; 7 bases are a match to TRBD1. V lost 1 base, J lost 2 bases, and 2 bases stayed unmatched. The length of the CDR3 is 15 residues. CDR1 LGHNA and CDR2 YSLEER come from the germline V gene. The CDR3 bases are TGCGCCAGCAGCCAAGTAGGGGGCGGCAATCAGCCCCAGCATTTT. Its protein is CASSQVGGGNQPQHF.

This chain uses TRBV6-5 with TRBJ2-2; 8 bases are shared with TRBD2. The CDR3 consists of 15 residues. CDR1 MNHEY and CDR2 SVGAGI come from the germline V gene. The junction had 0 bases not matched to a gene; V was cut back by 2 bases and J by 1 base. For the CDR3, the DNA is TGTGCCAGCAGTTACAGCGGGGGGAACACCGGGGAGCTGTTTTTT. This sequence encodes CASSYSGGNTGELFF.

The V call is TRBV19, the J call TRBJ1-2; TRBD1 matches at 7 bases. This CDR3 spans 13 amino acids. Trimming cost V 11 bases and J 4 bases; bases outside gene matches: 10. Germline V lookup: CDR1 LNHDA, CDR2 SQIVND (reference sequence). In DNA, the CDR3 is TGTGCCGTACAAACGGGACAGCTCTATGGCTACACCTTC. This translates into CAVQTGQLYGYTF.

This rearrangement joins TRBV7-8 to TRBJ2-5; 11 nucleotides align to TRBD2. The CDR3 contains 18 residues. After removal of 1 base from V and 2 bases from J, the junction contained 9 bases not matched to a gene. CDR1 is SGHVS and CDR2 is FQNEAQ in the germline V gene. For the CDR3, the DNA is TGTGCCAGCAGCTTAGGCCTAGCGGGGGGCCCGACGCAAGAGACCCAGTACTTC. It specifies CASSLGLAGGPTQETQYF.

The chain combines TRBV9 with TRBJ2-7, with D maybe TRBD1 (5 bases). This CDR3 contains 14 residues. CDR1 and CDR2 from the germline V gene are SGDLS and YYNGEE. Trimming pared 0 bases from V and 0 bases from J, leaving 7 bases between. The CDR3 loop reads CASSVGGSSYEQYF. DNA for the CDR3: TGTGCCAGCAGCGTAGGGGGCAGCTCCTACGAGCAGTACTTC.

The chain has TRBV27 and TRBJ2-3; D perhaps matches TRBD2 (6 bases). This CDR3 is built from 15 residues. Germline V CDR1 and CDR2: MNHEY, SMNVEV (reference sequence). The V end was cut by 5 bases, the J end by 7 bases, with 19 bases between. For the CDR3, the DNA is TGTGCCAGCAGTCTCCGGGACTCGGCCCCGAATACGCAGTATTTT. Encoded protein: CASSLRDSAPNTQYF.